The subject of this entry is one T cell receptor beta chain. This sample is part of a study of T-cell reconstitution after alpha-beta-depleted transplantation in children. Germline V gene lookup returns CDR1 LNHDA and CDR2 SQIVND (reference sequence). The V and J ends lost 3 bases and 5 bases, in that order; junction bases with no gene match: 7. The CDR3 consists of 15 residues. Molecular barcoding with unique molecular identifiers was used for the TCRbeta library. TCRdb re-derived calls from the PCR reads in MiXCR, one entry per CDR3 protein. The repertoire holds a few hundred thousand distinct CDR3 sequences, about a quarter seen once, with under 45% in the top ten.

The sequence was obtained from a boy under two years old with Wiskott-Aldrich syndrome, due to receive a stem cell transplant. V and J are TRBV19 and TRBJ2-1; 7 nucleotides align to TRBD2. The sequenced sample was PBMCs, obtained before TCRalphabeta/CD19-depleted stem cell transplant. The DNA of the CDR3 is TGTGCCAGTAGTATTTGGGCTAGCGGACACAATGAGCAGTTCTTC. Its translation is CASSIWASGHNEQFF.